The 6 T cell receptor beta chains below come from one sample, sequenced in a study of human T cells and chemical hapten exposure. As for time point: pre-sensitization, week 0. Treatment defined: therapeutic diphenylcyclopropenone sensitization with weekly scalp DPC. TCRdb ran MiXCR on the RACE reads and lists one entry per CDR3 protein. The repertoire includes roughly 100,000 distinct CDR3 sequences, more than 10% of them detected once, and 1.6% sits in the top ten. The sequencing here drew on whole blood, taken in connection with sensitization to the hapten diphenylcyclopropenone (DPC). The receptors derive from a woman aged 50 to 60 with alopecia areata. Some clones in this sample may be carry-over from other donors' samples.

This clonotype was seen a few times. The chain combines TRBV28 with TRBJ2-7; D could derive from TRBD1 or TRBD2 (5 bases each). Per the germline V gene, CDR1 is MDHEN and CDR2 is SYDVKM. This CDR3 comprises 14 residues. Trimming removed 1 base from V and 4 bases from J, with 11 bases in between. CDR3 sequence: CASSLSGLGYEQYF. The CDR3 DNA reads as TGTGCCAGCAGTTTATCGGGGCTAGGGTACGAGCAGTACTTC.

This clonotype has only a few counts. The chain has TRBV6-5 and TRBJ1-1, with 9 bases identical to TRBD1. The CDR3 sequence is 15 residues long. Losses at the gene ends were 6 bases for V and 0 bases for J; bases not matched to a gene: 5. CDR1 is MNHEY and CDR2 is SVGAGI in the germline V gene. In DNA, the CDR3 is TGTGCCAGCAGCTACAGGGGGCTACTGAACACTGAAGCTTTCTTT. Protein product: CASSYRGLLNTEAFF.

In this sample, this clonotype turned up a few times. The chain links TRBV20-1 to TRBJ1-5; 10 nucleotides line up with TRBD1. This CDR3 comprises 15 residues. The trim removed 1 base at V and 2 bases at J, leaving 2 bases unmatched. Germline CDR1 is DFQATT and CDR2 is SNEGSKA (reference sequence). CDR3 loop: CSARGGTGGNQPQHF. CDR3 sequence (DNA): TGCAGTGCTAGAGGTGGGACAGGGGGCAATCAGCCCCAGCATTTT.

The table lists this clonotype with a few counts. CDR3 coding DNA: TGCGCCAGCAGCTTTGCACTTACCCGCACAGATACGCAGTATTTT. Translated, it gives CASSFALTRTDTQYF. This chain connects TRBV5-1 to TRBJ2-3; D not resolved. The CDR3 length is 15 residues. The V gene lost 2 bases and the J gene lost 1 base, with 11 bases spanning the gap. Germline CDR1 SGHRS, CDR2 YFSETQ. The variable domain in full, completed from reference TRBV5-1 and TRBJ2-3, reads KAGVTQTPRYLIKTRGQQVTLSCSPISGHRSVSWYQQTPGQGLQFLFEYFSETQRNKGNFPGRFSGRQFSNSRSEMNVSTLELGDSALYLCASSFALTRTDTQYFGPGTRLTVL.

This clonotype was recorded a few times. V gene TRBV20-1 combines with J gene TRBJ1-5, with 8 bases lining up with TRBD1. J lost 0 bases, V lost 6 bases, and 7 bases had no gene match. Germline assignment: CDR1 DFQATT and CDR2 SNEGSKA (reference sequence). This CDR3 contains 15 residues. CDR3 DNA: TGCAGTGCCAGCCCGACAGGGGATAGCAATCAGCCCCAGCATTTT. Its translation is CSASPTGDSNQPQHF.

The chain links TRBV11-3 to TRBJ1-1; D gene ambiguous. The CDR3 loop spans 14 amino acids. Trimming removed 6 bases from V and 7 bases from J, with 18 bases in between. CDR1 is SGHNT and CDR2 is YENEEA in the germline V gene. The DNA of the CDR3 is TGTGCCAGCAGTCCGGATTCTTGGAGTCATGAAGCTTTCTTT. Translating gives CASSPDSWSHEAFF.